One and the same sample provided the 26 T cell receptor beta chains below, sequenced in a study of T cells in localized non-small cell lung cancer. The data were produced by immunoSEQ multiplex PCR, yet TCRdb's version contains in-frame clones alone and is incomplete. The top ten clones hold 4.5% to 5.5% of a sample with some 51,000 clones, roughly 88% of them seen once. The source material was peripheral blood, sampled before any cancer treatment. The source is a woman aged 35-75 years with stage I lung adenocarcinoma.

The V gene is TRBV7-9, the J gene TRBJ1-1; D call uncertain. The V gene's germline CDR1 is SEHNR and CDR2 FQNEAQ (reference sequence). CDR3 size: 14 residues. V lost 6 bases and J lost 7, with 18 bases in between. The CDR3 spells CASSHPLGIVEAFF. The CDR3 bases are TGTGCCAGCAGTCACCCACTGGGTATTGTTGAAGCTTTCTTT.

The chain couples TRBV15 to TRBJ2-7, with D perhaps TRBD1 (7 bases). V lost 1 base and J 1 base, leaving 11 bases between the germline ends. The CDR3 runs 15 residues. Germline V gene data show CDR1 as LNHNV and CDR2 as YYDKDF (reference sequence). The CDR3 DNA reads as TGTGCCACCAGCAGAGGGGGGGACAGTTCCTACGAGCAGTACTTC. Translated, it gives CATSRGGDSSYEQYF.

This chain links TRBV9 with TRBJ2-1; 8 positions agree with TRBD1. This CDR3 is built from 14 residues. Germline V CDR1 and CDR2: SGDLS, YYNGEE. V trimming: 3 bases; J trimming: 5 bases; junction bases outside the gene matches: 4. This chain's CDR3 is CASSADRDHNEQFF. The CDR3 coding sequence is TGTGCCAGCAGCGCGGACAGGGATCACAATGAGCAGTTCTTC.

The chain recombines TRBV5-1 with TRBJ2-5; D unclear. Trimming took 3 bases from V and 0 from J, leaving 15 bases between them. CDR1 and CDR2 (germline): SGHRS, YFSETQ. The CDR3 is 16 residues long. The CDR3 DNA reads TGCGCCAGCAGCTCCCATAGTAGGGTGGACCAAGAGACCCAGTACTTC. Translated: CASSSHSRVDQETQYF.

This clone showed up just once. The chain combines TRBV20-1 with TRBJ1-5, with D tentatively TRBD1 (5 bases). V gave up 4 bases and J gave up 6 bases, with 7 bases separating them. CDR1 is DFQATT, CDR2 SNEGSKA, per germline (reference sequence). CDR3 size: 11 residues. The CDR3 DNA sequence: TGCAGTGCTAAAGGGGTTCAGCCCCAGCATTTT. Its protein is CSAKGVQPQHF.

The CDR3 spells CAWSQELHTEAFF. The CDR3 bases are TGTGCCTGGAGTCAGGAGCTACACACTGAAGCTTTCTTT. V gene TRBV30 combines with J gene TRBJ1-1; D is undetermined. CDR1 is GTSNPN and CDR2 is SVGIG in the germline V gene (reference sequence). This CDR3 has 13 amino acids. Trimming pared 2 bases from V and 3 bases from J, leaving 10 bases between.

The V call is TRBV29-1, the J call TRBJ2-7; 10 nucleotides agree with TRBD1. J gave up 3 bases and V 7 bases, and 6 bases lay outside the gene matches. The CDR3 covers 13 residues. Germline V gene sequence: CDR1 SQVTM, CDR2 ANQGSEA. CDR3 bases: TGCAGCGCTAGGACAGGGGGTCACTACGAGCAGTACTTC. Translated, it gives CSARTGGHYEQYF.

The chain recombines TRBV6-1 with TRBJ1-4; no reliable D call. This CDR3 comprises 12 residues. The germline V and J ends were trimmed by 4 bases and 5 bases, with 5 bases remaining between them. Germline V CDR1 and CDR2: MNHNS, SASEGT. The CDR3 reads CASSVVNEKLFF. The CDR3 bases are TGTGCCAGCAGTGTCGTAAATGAAAAACTGTTTTTT.

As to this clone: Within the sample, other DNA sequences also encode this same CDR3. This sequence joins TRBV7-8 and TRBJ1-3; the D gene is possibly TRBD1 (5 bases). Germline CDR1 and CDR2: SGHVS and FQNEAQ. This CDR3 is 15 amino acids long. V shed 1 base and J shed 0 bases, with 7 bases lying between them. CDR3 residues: CASSLGGPSGNTIYF. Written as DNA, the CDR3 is TGTGCCAGCAGCTTAGGGGGCCCCTCTGGAAACACCATATATTTT.

CDR3 DNA: TGTGCCAGCAGCTTAGGACAGGGAACGGGCGAGCAGTACTTC. This codes for CASSLGQGTGEQYF. The gene calls are TRBV5-6 and TRBJ2-7; 8 bases match TRBD1. This CDR3 region has 14 residues. With V trimmed by 2 bases and J by 6 bases, 7 bases remained unmatched. The germline gives CDR1 SGHDT, CDR2 YYEEEE.

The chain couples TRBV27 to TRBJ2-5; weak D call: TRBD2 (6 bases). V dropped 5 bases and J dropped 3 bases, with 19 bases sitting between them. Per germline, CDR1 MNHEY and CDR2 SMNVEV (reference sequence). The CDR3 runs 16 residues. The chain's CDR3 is CASSTAAGSDEETQYF. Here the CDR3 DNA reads TGTGCCAGCAGTACCGCTGCGGGAAGCGACGAAGAGACCCAGTACTTC.

Written as DNA, the CDR3 is TGCGCCAGCAGCTTAAGGCCGGTTAGCACAGATACGCAGTATTTT. Translating it yields CASSLRPVSTDTQYF. The chain combines TRBV5-1 with TRBJ2-3; D call uncertain. Germline V CDR1 and CDR2: SGHRS, YFSETQ. The CDR3 spans 15 residues. Trimming took 2 bases from V and 0 from J, leaving 10 bases between them.

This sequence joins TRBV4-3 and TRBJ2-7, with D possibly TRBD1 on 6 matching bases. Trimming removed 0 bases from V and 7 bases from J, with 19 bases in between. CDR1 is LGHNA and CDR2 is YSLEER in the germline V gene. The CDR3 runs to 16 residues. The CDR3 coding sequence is TGCGCCAGCAGCCAAGACCGTACACAGGGTCTTTGGGAGCAGTACTTC. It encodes CASSQDRTQGLWEQYF.

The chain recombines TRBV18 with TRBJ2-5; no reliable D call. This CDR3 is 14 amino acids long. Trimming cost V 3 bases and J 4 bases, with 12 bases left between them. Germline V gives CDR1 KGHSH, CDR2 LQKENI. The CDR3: CASSPKTNRETQYF. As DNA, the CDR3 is TGTGCCAGCTCACCGAAAACAAATCGAGAGACCCAGTACTTC.

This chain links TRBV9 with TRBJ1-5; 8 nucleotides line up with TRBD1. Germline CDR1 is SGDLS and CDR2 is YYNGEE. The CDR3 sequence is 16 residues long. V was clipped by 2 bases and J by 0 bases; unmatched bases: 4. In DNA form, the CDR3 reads TGTGCCAGCAGCGTCGGACAGGGAACTAGCAATCAGCCCCAGCATTTT. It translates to CASSVGQGTSNQPQHF.

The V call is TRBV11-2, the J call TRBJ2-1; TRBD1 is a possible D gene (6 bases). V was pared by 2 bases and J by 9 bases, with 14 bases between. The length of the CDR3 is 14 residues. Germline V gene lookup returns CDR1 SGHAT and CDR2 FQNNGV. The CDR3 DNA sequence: TGTGCCAGCAGCTTAATGGCAGGGGCGGCTGAGCAGTTCTTC. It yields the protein CASSLMAGAAEQFF.

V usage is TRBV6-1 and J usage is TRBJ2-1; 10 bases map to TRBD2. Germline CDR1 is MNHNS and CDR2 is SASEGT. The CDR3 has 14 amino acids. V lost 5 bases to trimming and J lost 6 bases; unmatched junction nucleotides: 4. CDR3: CASSSGGAANEQFF. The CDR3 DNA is TGTGCCAGCAGTAGCGGGGGGGCTGCCAATGAGCAGTTCTTC.

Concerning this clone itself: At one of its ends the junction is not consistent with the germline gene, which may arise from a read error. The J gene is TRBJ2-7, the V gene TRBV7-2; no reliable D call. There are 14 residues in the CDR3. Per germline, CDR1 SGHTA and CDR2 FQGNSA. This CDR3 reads CAGSLRGPQYEQYF. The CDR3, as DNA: TGTGCCGGCAGCTTACGAGGCCCCCAATACGAGCAGTACTTC. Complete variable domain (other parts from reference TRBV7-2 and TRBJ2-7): GAGVSQSPSNKVTEKGKDVELRCDPISGHTALYWYRQSLGQGLEFLIYFQGNSAPDKSGLPSDRFSAERTGGSVSTLTIQRTQQEDSAVYLCAGSLRGPQYEQYFGPGTRLTVT.

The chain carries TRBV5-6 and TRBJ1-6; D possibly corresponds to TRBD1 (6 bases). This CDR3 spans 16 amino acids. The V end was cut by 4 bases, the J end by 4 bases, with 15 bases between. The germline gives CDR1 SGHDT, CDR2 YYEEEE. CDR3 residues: CASSPYPDRYNSPLHF. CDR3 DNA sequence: TGTGCCAGCAGCCCCTACCCCGACAGGTATAATTCACCCCTCCACTTT.

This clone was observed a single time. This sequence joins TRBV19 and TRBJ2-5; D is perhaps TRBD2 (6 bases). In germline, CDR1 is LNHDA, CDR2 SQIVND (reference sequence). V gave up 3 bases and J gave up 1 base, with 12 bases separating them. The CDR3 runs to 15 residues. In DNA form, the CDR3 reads TGTGCCAGTAGTATTGGTCTCGGGAGCCAAGAGACCCAGTACTTC. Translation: CASSIGLGSQETQYF. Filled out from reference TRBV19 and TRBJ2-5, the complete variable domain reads DGGITQSPKYLFRKEGQNVTLSCEQNLNHDAMYWYRQDPGQGLRLIYYSQIVNDFQKGDIAEGYSVSREKKESFPLTVTSAQKNPTAFYLCASSIGLGSQETQYFGPGTRLLVL.

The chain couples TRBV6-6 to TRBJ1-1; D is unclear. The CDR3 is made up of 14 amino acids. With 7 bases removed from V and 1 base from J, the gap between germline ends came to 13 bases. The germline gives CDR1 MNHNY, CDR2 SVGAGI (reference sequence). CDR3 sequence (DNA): TGTGCCAGCACCATGTGGAGGGCGAACACTGAAGCTTTCTTT. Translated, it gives CASTMWRANTEAFF.

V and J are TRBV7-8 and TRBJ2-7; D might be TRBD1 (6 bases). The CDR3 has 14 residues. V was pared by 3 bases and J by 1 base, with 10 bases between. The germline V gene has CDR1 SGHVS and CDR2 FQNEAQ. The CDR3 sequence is CASSLGHNSYEQYF. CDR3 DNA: TGTGCCAGCAGCTTGGGACACAATTCCTACGAGCAGTACTTC.

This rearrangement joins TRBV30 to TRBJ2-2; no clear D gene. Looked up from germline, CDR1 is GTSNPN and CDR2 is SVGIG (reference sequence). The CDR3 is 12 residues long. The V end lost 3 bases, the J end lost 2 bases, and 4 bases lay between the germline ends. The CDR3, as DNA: TGTGCCTGGAGGGTCAACACCGGGGAGCTGTTTTTT. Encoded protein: CAWRVNTGELFF.

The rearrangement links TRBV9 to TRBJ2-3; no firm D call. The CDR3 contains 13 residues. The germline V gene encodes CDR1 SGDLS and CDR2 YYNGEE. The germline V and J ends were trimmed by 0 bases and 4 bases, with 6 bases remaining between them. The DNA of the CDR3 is TGTGCCAGCAGCGTAGGGCCAGCAGATACGCAGTATTTT. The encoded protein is CASSVGPADTQYF.

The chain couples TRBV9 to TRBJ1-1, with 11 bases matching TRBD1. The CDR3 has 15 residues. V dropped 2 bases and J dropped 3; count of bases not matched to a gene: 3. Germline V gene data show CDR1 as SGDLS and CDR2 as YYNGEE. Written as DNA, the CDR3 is TGTGCCAGCAGCGTTGGACAGGGGGCTTACACTGAAGCTTTCTTT. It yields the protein CASSVGQGAYTEAFF.

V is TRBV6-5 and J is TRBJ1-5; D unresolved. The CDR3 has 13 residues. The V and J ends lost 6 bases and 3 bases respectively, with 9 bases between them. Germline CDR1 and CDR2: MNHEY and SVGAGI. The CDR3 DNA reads TGTGCCAGCAGCGGTCGGGCCAATCAGCCCCAGCATTTT. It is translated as CASSGRANQPQHF.